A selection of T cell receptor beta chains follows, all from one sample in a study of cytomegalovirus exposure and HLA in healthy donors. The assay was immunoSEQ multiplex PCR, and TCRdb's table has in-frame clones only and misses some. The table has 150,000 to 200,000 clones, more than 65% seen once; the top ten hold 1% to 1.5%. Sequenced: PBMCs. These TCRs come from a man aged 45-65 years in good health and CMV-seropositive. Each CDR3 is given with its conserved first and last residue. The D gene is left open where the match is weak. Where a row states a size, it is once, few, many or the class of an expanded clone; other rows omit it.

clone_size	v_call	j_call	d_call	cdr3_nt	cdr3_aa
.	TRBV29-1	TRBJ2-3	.	TGCAGCGTTGATCGCGGGGTAGATACGCAGTATTTT	CSVDRGVDTQYF
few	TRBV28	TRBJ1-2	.	TGTGCCAGCAGTTTTTCTTCGTCTAGGAATGGCTACACCTTC	CASSFSSSRNGYTF
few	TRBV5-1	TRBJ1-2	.	TGCGCCAGCGGGGGGATCTATGGCTACACCTTC	CASGGIYGYTF
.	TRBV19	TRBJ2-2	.	TGTGCCAGTAGGGGGTCAGGGCGAGTCACCGGGGAGCTGTTTTTT	CASRGSGRVTGELFF
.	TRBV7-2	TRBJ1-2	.	TGTGCCAGCAGCCCGAGGACAGAGTATGGCTACACCTTC	CASSPRTEYGYTF
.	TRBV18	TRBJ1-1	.	TGTGCCAGCTCACCCCTTAGCACTGAAGCTTTCTTT	CASSPLSTEAFF
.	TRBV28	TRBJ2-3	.	TGTGCCCGTCCTTGGGGCACTCGAGGAGATACGCAGTATTTT	CARPWGTRGDTQYF
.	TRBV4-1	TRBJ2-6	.	TGCGCCAGCAGCCAAGATCCACGAGCTGGGGCCAACGTCCTGACTTTC	CASSQDPRAGANVLTF
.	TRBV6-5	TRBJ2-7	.	TGTGCCAGCAGTCTAACCGGGACTTCCTACGAGCAGTACTTC	CASSLTGTSYEQYF
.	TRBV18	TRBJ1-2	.	TGTGCCAGCTCACCACCGGCAGGGCCGAACTATGGCTACACCTTC	CASSPPAGPNYGYTF
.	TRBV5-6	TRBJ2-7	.	TGTGCCAGCAGCTTACAGGGCACCCCTCCCTCCTACGAGCAGTACTTC	CASSLQGTPPSYEQYF
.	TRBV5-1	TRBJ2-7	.	TGCGCCAGCAGCTTGGGGGCGGGATACGCCTACGAGCAGTACTTC	CASSLGAGYAYEQYF
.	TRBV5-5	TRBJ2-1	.	TGTGCCAGCAGCTTGTCGGGTTACAATGAGCAGTTCTTC	CASSLSGYNEQFF
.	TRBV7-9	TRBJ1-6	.	TGTGCCAGCAGCTCCTCCGGGGTCACGAATTCACCCCTCCACTTT	CASSSSGVTNSPLHF
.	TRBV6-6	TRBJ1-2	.	TGTGCCACCCGGATGGGGGCGTTGGCTAACTATGGCTACACCTTC	CATRMGALANYGYTF
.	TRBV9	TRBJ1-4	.	TGTGCCAGCAGCGTAAGTGCGACAGGAAATGAAAAACTGTTTTTT	CASSVSATGNEKLFF
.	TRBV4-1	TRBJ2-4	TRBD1	TGCGCCAGCAGCCAGGGCTACAGGGGGCAAAACATTCAGTACTTC	CASSQGYRGQNIQYF
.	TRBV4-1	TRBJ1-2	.	TGCGCCAGCAGCCATCCCTTCGGGGAGAAATTCAGCACCTTC	CASSHPFGEKFSTF
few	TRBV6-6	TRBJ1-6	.	TGTGCCAGCAGTCCCCGAGGGAGCTCACCCCTCCACTTT	CASSPRGSSPLHF
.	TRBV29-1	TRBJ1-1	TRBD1	TGCAGCGTGAGCGTACAGGGGGCGATCACTGAAGCTTTCTTT	CSVSVQGAITEAFF
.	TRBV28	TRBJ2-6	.	TGTGCCAGCGCCCAGTTCTCTGGGGCCAACGTCCTGACTTTC	CASAQFSGANVLTF
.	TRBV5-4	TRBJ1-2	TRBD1	TGTGCCAGCAGATATGGGACAGACTATGGCTACACCTTC	CASRYGTDYGYTF
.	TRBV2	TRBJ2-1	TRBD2	TGTGCCAGCAGTGAAGCGCTGGCGGGAGAGGAGTTCTTC	CASSEALAGEEFF
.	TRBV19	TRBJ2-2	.	TGTGCCAGTAGTAAGGACTGGGCCGGGGAGCTGTTTTTT	CASSKDWAGELFF
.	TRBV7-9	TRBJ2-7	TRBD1	TGTGCCAGCAGCTTGACCTCCGGGACAGGGCCTTCCTACGAGCAGTACTTC	CASSLTSGTGPSYEQYF
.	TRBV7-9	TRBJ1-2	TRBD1	TGTGCCAGCAGCTTACAGGGACAGAACTATGGCTACACCTTC	CASSLQGQNYGYTF
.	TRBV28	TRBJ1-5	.	TGTGCCAGCAGTTTAAGGGGCGCAAATCAGCCCCAGCATTTT	CASSLRGANQPQHF
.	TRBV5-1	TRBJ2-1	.	TGCGCCAGCAGCTTGGTACAGGTCTCCTACAATGAGCAGTTCTTC	CASSLVQVSYNEQFF
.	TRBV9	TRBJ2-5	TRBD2	TGTGCCAGCAGCGTAGTAGCGGGAGAGGGAGAGACCCAGTACTTC	CASSVVAGEGETQYF
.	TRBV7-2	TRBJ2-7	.	TGTGCCAGCAGCCCGGGACTTTCCTACGAGCAGTACTTC	CASSPGLSYEQYF
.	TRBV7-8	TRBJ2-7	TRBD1	TGTGCCAGCAGCCACGGAGGGACAGGAACGTTAAGCTCCTACGAGCAGTACTTC	CASSHGGTGTLSSYEQYF
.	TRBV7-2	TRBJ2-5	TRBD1	TGTGCCAGCAGCGCCGAACCTAGGGGGCGAGAGACCCAGTACTTC	CASSAEPRGRETQYF
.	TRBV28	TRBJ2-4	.	TGTGCCAGCAGTTTACAGACCGGGAGTCAGTACTTC	CASSLQTGSQYF
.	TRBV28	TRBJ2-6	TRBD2	TGTGCCAGCAGGAACAGACTAGCCTCTGGGGCCAACGTCCTGACTTTC	CASRNRLASGANVLTF
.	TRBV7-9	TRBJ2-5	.	TGTGCCAGCAGCTTAACACAGGGTTACCAAGAGACCCAGTACTTC	CASSLTQGYQETQYF
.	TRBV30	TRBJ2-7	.	TGTGCCTGGAGTGTAAGGGGCCCCTACGAGCAGTACTTC	CAWSVRGPYEQYF
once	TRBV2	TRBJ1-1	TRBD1	TGTGCCAGCATGGGACAGGGGAACACTGAAGCTTTCTTT	CASMGQGNTEAFF
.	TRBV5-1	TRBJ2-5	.	TGCGCCAGCAGCGCCGGACAGCAAGAGACCCAGTACTTC	CASSAGQQETQYF
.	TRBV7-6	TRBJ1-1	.	TGTGCCAGCAGCGCCGATCAGGCGCCGAACACTGAAGCTTTCTTT	CASSADQAPNTEAFF
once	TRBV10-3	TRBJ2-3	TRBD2	TGTGCCATCATGGTAGCGGGAGCGACGACGCAGTATTTT	CAIMVAGATTQYF
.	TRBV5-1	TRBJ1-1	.	TGCGCCAGCAGCCTATCCATGAACACTGAAGCTTTCTTT	CASSLSMNTEAFF
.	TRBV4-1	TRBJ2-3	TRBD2	TGCGCCAGCAGCCAAGATCCGGGACTAAGCACAGATACGCAGTATTTT	CASSQDPGLSTDTQYF
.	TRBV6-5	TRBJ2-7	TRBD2	TGTGCCAGCAGGACTAGCGGGAATAGTGCCTACGAGCAGTACTTC	CASRTSGNSAYEQYF
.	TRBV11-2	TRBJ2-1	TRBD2	TGTGCCAGCAGCTTAGTGCCGGGGCTAGCGGGAGGAGTCGATGAGCAGTTCTTC	CASSLVPGLAGGVDEQFF
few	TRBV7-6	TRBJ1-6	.	TGTGCCAGCAGCTTGGACAGCCCCTATAATTCACCCCTCCACTTT	CASSLDSPYNSPLHF
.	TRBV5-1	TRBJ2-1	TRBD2	TGCGCCAGCTTCATTAGCGGGGGCTACAATGAGCAGTTCTTC	CASFISGGYNEQFF
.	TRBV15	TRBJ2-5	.	TGTGCCACCAGCAGAGACAGGGGAGAGACCCAGTACTTC	CATSRDRGETQYF
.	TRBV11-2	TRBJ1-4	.	TGTGCCAGCAGACCACAGGGTGATGAAAAACTGTTTTTT	CASRPQGDEKLFF
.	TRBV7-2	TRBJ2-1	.	TGTGCCAGCAGCAACCGACAGTCGAGCTCCTACAATGAGCAGTTCTTC	CASSNRQSSSYNEQFF
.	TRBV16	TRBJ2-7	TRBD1	TGTGCCAGCAGCTTCCAGACCGGGACAGGGTTTCGGCAGTACTTC	CASSFQTGTGFRQYF
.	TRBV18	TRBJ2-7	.	TGTGCCAGCTCACCGACTCAAGGCGAGAACGAGCAGTACTTC	CASSPTQGENEQYF
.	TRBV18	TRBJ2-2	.	TGTGCCAGCTCACCATCGACTACCGGGGAGCTGTTTTTT	CASSPSTTGELFF
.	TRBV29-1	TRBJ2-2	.	TGCAGCGCAGGGTTCGACGGGGAGCTGTTTTTT	CSAGFDGELFF
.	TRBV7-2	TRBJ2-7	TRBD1	TGTGCCAGCAGCCGACAGGGGGCTATGTACGAGCAGTACTTC	CASSRQGAMYEQYF